The clone carrying this T cell receptor (beta chain) has a single count. These data originate in a study of blood T cell repertoires in COVID-19. Study details: The samples span acute and convalescent COVID-19 from the United States, Italy and Spain.

Residents of 24 US areas, aged about 18 to 89 years, made up the participants. Two negative PCRs, clearance, or symptom resolution were required of recovered Cohort 3 donors. V lost 7 bases and J lost 3; bases outside the gene matches: 17. CDR3 length: 19 amino acids. CDR1 is MDHEN, CDR2 SYDVKM, per germline. Sequenced by immunoSEQ multiplex PCR; TCRdb stores in-frame clones only, minus some. The sample carries roughly 150,000 clones, about nine tenths recorded once. This clonotype was obtained from a man aged 50 to 60 who had recovered from COVID-19. The genes are TRBV28 and TRBJ2-2; 10 bases are shared with TRBD2. The sequencing sample was made of PBMCs or T cells enriched from blood (not recorded which). CDR3 amino acids: CASTNWASGSLGYTGELFF. CDR3 in DNA: TGTGCCAGCACCAACTGGGCTAGCGGGAGTTTGGGGTACACCGGGGAGCTGTTTTTT.